Below are 3 T cell receptor beta chains sequenced from a single sample in a study of blood T cells in healthy people across ages. For the second PCR, which ran for about 7 to 11 cycles, a sample-barcoded 5' primer and a J-beta primer mix were used. In TCRdb, the 5' RACE reads were re-called with MiXCR into one record per CDR3 protein. The sample holds 1.4 million to 1.5 million distinct CDR3 sequences; around two fifths are singletons and the top ten take 7.9%. The specimen was blood. The receptor source for this set is a woman aged 18-29 years in good health.

The CDR3 DNA follows: TGCAGTGCTAGAGGGGACAGGGTCCAGCCCCAGCATTTT. Residues: CSARGDRVQPQHF. This chain links TRBV20-1 with TRBJ1-5, with 9 bases fitting TRBD1. There are 13 residues in the CDR3. Germline V gene lookup returns CDR1 DFQATT and CDR2 SNEGSKA (reference sequence). V trimming: 1 base; J trimming: 7 bases; junction bases outside the gene matches: 2.

This clonotype occurred a few times. CDR3 protein: CASSLVKGNTEAFF. In DNA, the CDR3 is TGTGCCAGCAGCTTAGTCAAGGGAAACACTGAAGCTTTCTTT. V gene TRBV7-9 combines with J gene TRBJ1-1, with D hard to call. The CDR3 loop spans 14 amino acids. Germline assignment: CDR1 SEHNR and CDR2 FQNEAQ (reference sequence). Trimming took off 1 base at V and 2 bases at J, with 8 bases between the two ends.

This clonotype was recorded many times. This rearrangement joins TRBV20-1 to TRBJ2-7, with D tentatively TRBD1 or TRBD2 (5 bases each). The V end was cut by 2 bases, the J end by 4 bases, with 12 bases between. CDR1 DFQATT and CDR2 SNEGSKA come from the germline V gene (reference sequence). This CDR3 spans 13 amino acids. The CDR3 DNA is TGCAGTGCTAGATCCGGGGACGGGTACGAGCAGTACTTC. Translation gives CSARSGDGYEQYF.